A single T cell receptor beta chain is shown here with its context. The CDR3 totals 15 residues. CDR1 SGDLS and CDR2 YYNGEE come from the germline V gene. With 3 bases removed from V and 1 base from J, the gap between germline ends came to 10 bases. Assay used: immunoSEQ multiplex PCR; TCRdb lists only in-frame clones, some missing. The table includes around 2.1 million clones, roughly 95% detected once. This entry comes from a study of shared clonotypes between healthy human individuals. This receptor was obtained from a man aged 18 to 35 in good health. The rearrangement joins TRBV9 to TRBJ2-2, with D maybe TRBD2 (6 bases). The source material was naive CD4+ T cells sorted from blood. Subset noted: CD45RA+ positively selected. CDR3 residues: CASSAGLRNTGELFF. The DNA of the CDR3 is TGTGCCAGCAGCGCGGGACTGAGGAACACCGGGGAGCTGTTTTTT. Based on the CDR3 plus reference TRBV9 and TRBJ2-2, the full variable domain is DSGVTQTPKHLITATGQRVTLRCSPRSGDLSVYWYQQSLDQGLQFLIQYYNGEERAKGNILERFSAQQFPDLHSELNLSSLELGDSALYFCASSAGLRNTGELFFGEGSRLTVL.